Listed here are 2 T cell receptor beta chains from one sample, sequenced in a study of T cell changes during pregnancy in multiple sclerosis. Here immunoSEQ multiplex PCR was the method, and the copy in TCRdb shows in-frame clones only, minus some. The sample has nearly 70,000 clones, roughly nine tenths seen once; the top ten hold around 1.5%. Sequencing used peripheral blood, obtained in the second trimester of pregnancy. The receptors here all came from a female donor in good health, enrolled as a control in a pregnancy study.

V gene TRBV7-2 combines with J gene TRBJ2-1, with 8 bases aligning to TRBD2. J was trimmed by 5 bases and V by 0 bases; bases with no gene match: 3. The CDR3 contains 15 residues. Germline V gene sequence: CDR1 SGHTA, CDR2 FQGNSA. The CDR3 nucleotides read TGTGCCAGCAGCTTAGCTGGCGGGAGGAACAATGAGCAGTTCTTC. It translates to CASSLAGGRNNEQFF.

This chain links TRBV4-2 with TRBJ2-2; 9 nucleotides align to TRBD2. CDR1 and CDR2 (germline): LGHNA, YNFKEQ. The CDR3 runs 13 residues. V was pared by 9 bases and J by 3 bases, with 2 bases of the junction left unmatched. The CDR3 sequence: CASRTSDTGELFF. Here the CDR3 DNA reads TGTGCCAGTAGGACTAGCGACACCGGGGAGCTGTTTTTT.